The clone carrying this T cell receptor beta chain has ten or more counts. The antigen remains unidentified. The data stem from a study of T cells after yellow fever vaccination. Whole-study results and caveats: FACS-sorted repertoires could contain abundant clonotypes contaminating from the bulk population. Peaking on day 5 versus 15, the secondary response was faster but weaker.

The CDR3 sequence is 12 residues long. Germline CDR1 and CDR2: SGHTA and FQGNSA. J gave up 3 bases and V 5 bases, and 1 base lay outside the gene matches. Using its own MiXCR run on the 5' RACE reads, TCRdb lists one record per CDR3 protein. Counted here are hundreds of thousands of distinct CDR3 sequences, around 12% occurring once; the ten biggest clones make up more than 3%. The V call is TRBV7-2, the J call TRBJ2-7; 7 bases are a match to TRBD2. The sequence came from a man aged 18-30 years who received the YFV17D yellow fever vaccine. Here the sequenced sample was CD4+ T cells sorted from PBMCs, taken 15 days after the yellow fever booster vaccination. CDR3 DNA sequence: TGTGCCAGCAGCGGGGGGGGCTACGAGCAGTACTTC. It yields the protein CASSGGGYEQYF.